These 19 T cell receptor beta chains originate from one sample sequenced in a study of T cells after yellow fever vaccination. TCRdb used MiXCR to reprocess the 5' RACE reads, holding one entry per CDR3 protein. The sample lists about 350,000 distinct CDR3 sequences; roughly 4.3% were seen once. This specimen was PBMCs, taken 5 days after the yellow fever booster vaccination. The receptor source for this set is a man between 18 and 35 years old who received the YFV17D yellow fever vaccine.

The rearrangement joins TRBV5-5 to TRBJ2-7; perhaps D is TRBD1 or TRBD2 (7 bases each). V was cut by 2 bases and J by 4 bases, with 13 bases left in between. Germline loops: CDR1 SGHKS, CDR2 YYEKEE (reference sequence). CDR3 length: 14 amino acids. This CDR3 is CASSFSRGGYEQYF. Written as DNA, the CDR3 is TGTGCCAGCAGCTTCTCCAGGGGGGGTTACGAGCAGTACTTC.

This clonotype was seen repeatedly, ten times or more. This chain joins TRBV5-1 and TRBJ1-1; 8 nucleotides line up with TRBD1. Trimming at V came to 7 bases and at J to 3 bases, leaving 5 bases not matched to a gene. Germline lookup yields CDR1 SGHRS and CDR2 YFSETQ. There are 13 residues in the CDR3. The CDR3, as DNA: TGCGCCAGCCAGGACAGGGAGGACACTGAAGCTTTCTTT. Translated: CASQDREDTEAFF.

Only a few counts were recorded for this clonotype. This chain links TRBV6-6 with TRBJ1-3, with D perhaps matching TRBD1 (5 bases). The V end was cut by 6 bases, the J end by 6 bases, with 15 bases between. Germline-derived CDR1 and CDR2 are MNHNY and SVGAGI (reference sequence). The CDR3 length is 14 residues. CDR3 bases: TGTGCCAGCAGCGACAGCGGGCGATCAAACACCATATATTTT. Encoded protein: CASSDSGRSNTIYF.

The CDR3 spells CSARDLGGEYNEQFF. In DNA form, the CDR3 reads TGCAGTGCTAGAGATCTGGGGGGAGAGTACAATGAGCAGTTCTTC. The chain employs TRBV20-1 and TRBJ2-1; D is possibly TRBD2 (6 bases). The V end lost 0 bases, the J end lost 4 bases, and 13 bases lay between the germline ends. There are 15 residues in the CDR3. Germline V lookup: CDR1 DFQATT, CDR2 SNEGSKA (reference sequence).

This clonotype was found a few times. V is TRBV14 and J is TRBJ2-1; possible D gene TRBD2, 6 bases. CDR3 length: 17 residues. The germline CDR1 and CDR2 sequences are SGHDN and FVKESK. V gave up 4 bases and J gave up 3 bases, with 19 bases separating them. For the CDR3, the DNA is TGTGCCAGCAGCCGCCACGGGGGACTGCCGTACTACAATGAGCAGTTCTTC. Its translation is CASSRHGGLPYYNEQFF. Filled out from reference TRBV14 and TRBJ2-1, the complete variable domain reads EAGVTQFPSHSVIEKGQTVTLRCDPISGHDNLYWYRRVMGKEIKFLLHFVKESKQDESGMPNNRFLAERTGGTYSTLKVQPAELEDSGVYFCASSRHGGLPYYNEQFFGPGTRLTVL.

This chain joins TRBV4-2 and TRBJ2-5; 9 bases fit TRBD2. CDR1 and CDR2 (germline): LGHNA, YNFKEQ. The CDR3 runs 17 residues. V shed 0 bases and J 4 bases; nucleotides not matched to a gene: 9. The CDR3 spells CASSQDGVSGGSETQYF. In DNA, the CDR3 is TGTGCCAGCAGCCAAGATGGGGTCAGCGGGGGGTCAGAGACCCAGTACTTC.

This chain links TRBV5-1 with TRBJ2-5; 7 bases match TRBD1. The CDR3 spans 13 residues. CDR1 is SGHRS, CDR2 YFSETQ, per germline. With 2 bases clipped from V and 3 bases from J, the junction kept 1 base outside the gene matches. The CDR3 DNA follows: TGCGCCAGCAGCTTACAGGGGAAAGAGACCCAGTACTTC. Translation gives CASSLQGKETQYF.

This clonotype was counted many times. A junction end diverges from the germline sequence, so it may reflect a read error. The chain is built from TRBV6-4 and TRBJ1-3; TRBD1 might be the D (5 bases). CDR3 size: 10 residues. From germline, CDR1 is MRHNA and CDR2 SNTAGT. As DNA, the CDR3 is TGTGCCAGAGGCGGGGCCTCTTCCCATTTT. As protein: CARGGASSHF.

This clonotype was observed many times. The chain uses TRBV20-1 and TRBJ1-1, with 7 positions matching TRBD1. CDR1 is DFQATT and CDR2 is SNEGSKA in the germline V gene (reference sequence). The CDR3 loop spans 12 amino acids. Germline trimming cut 0 bases from V and 7 bases from J; bases unmatched to any gene: 2. The CDR3 nucleotides are TGCAGTGCTAGAGATGGGACAGATGAAGCTTTCTTT. It is translated as CSARDGTDEAFF.

This clonotype was counted between two and nine times. V usage is TRBV6-1 and J usage is TRBJ1-1, with D possibly TRBD1 on 6 matching bases. Germline V lookup: CDR1 MNHNS, CDR2 SASEGT. CDR3 size: 15 residues. V was clipped by 1 base and J by 3 bases, with 12 bases between them. This chain's CDR3 is CASSEVGRGDTEAFF. CDR3 sequence (DNA): TGTGCCAGCAGTGAAGTGGGCAGGGGAGACACTGAAGCTTTCTTT.

This clonotype was found a few times. The chain is built from TRBV20-1 and TRBJ2-2, with 8 bases lining up with TRBD2. The germline V gene has CDR1 DFQATT and CDR2 SNEGSKA (reference sequence). The CDR3 covers 15 residues. The V gene end was trimmed by 2 bases and the J gene end by 2 bases; junction bases not matched to a gene: 4. In DNA, the CDR3 is TGCAGTGCTAGATGGACTAGCCAAAACACCGGGGAGCTGTTTTTT. Translating it yields CSARWTSQNTGELFF.

J is TRBJ2-7 and V is TRBV7-2; TRBD1 matches 10 bases. Germline loops: CDR1 SGHTA, CDR2 FQGNSA. The CDR3 loop spans 15 amino acids. V gave up 2 bases and J gave up 6 bases; unmatched junction bases: 7. For the CDR3, the DNA is TGTGCCAGCAGCTTAAATTCCGGGACAGGGGTCGAGCAGTACGTC. It yields the protein CASSLNSGTGVEQYV.

The V and J genes are TRBV10-3 and TRBJ2-3; TRBD2 might be the D (6 bases). The CDR3 runs 16 residues. Trimming pared 4 bases from V and 0 bases from J, leaving 14 bases between. The V gene's germline CDR1 is ENHRY and CDR2 SYGVKD. CDR3 coding DNA: TGTGCCATCAGTGGCGGGGACGTTACTAGCACAGATACGCAGTATTTT. Translated, it gives CAISGGDVTSTDTQYF.

The CDR3 sequence is CASTTTATNEKLFF. Written as DNA, the CDR3 is TGTGCCAGCACCACGACAGCAACTAATGAAAAACTGTTTTTT. This rearrangement joins TRBV6-1 to TRBJ1-4; possible D gene TRBD1, 5 bases. V shed 7 bases and J shed 0 bases, with 9 bases lying between them. Germline V gives CDR1 MNHNS, CDR2 SASEGT. There are 14 residues in the CDR3.

This clonotype was found a few times. The chain employs TRBV10-3 and TRBJ2-3, with 8 bases fitting TRBD1. V dropped 6 bases and J dropped 2; count of bases not matched to a gene: 7. The CDR3 is made up of 15 amino acids. Germline CDR1 reads ENHRY; CDR2 reads SYGVKD. The DNA of the CDR3 is TGTGCCATCAGGGATTCGACAGGGGTCACAGATACGCAGTATTTT. Translated: CAIRDSTGVTDTQYF.

The chain carries TRBV20-1 and TRBJ2-5, with a possible D match to TRBD1 (6 bases). Germline V gene lookup returns CDR1 DFQATT and CDR2 SNEGSKA (reference sequence). The CDR3 extends over 13 amino acids. V lost 8 bases, J lost 5 bases, and 18 bases lay in between. The CDR3 nucleotides are TGCAGTCCGGCGCTCCCAGGGGCTGAGACCCAGTACTTC. It translates to CSPALPGAETQYF.

This clonotype was counted many times. V gene TRBV5-4 combines with J gene TRBJ2-3; D uncertain. Germline V gives CDR1 SGHNT, CDR2 YYREEE (reference sequence). The V end lost 4 bases, the J end lost 5 bases, and 5 bases lay between the germline ends. The CDR3 contains 11 residues. The CDR3 loop is CASSARDTQYF. The CDR3 bases are TGTGCCAGCAGCGCGCGAGATACGCAGTATTTT.

This clonotype was counted between two and nine times. This rearrangement joins TRBV11-2 to TRBJ2-3; TRBD2 is a possible D gene (6 bases). CDR1 and CDR2 (germline): SGHAT, FQNNGV. V was clipped by 10 bases and J by 3 bases, with 8 bases between them. This CDR3 region has 11 residues. The CDR3 spells CATAGTDTQYF. The CDR3 DNA sequence: TGTGCCACCGCGGGGACAGATACGCAGTATTTT.

This clonotype was seen repeatedly, ten times or more. V is TRBV7-6 and J is TRBJ1-2, with 10 nucleotides matching TRBD1. CDR3 length equals 16 residues. V gave up 5 bases and J gave up 0 bases; unmatched junction bases: 6. Germline CDR1 reads SGHVS; CDR2 reads FNYEAQ. The CDR3 DNA sequence: TGTGCCAGCAGCCCCCGGGACAGGGGAGCTAACTATGGCTACACCTTC. It encodes CASSPRDRGANYGYTF.